Listed here is a single T cell receptor beta chain. Its target is not known. Profiling relied on immunoSEQ multiplex PCR, and the TCRdb table lists in-frame clones only, not all of them. The sample records 250,000 to 400,000 clones, around 90% being singletons. This specimen belongs to a study of cytomegalovirus exposure and HLA in healthy donors. The CDR3 has 18 amino acids. V was clipped by 1 base and J by 0 bases; unmatched bases: 8. CDR1 and CDR2 from the germline V gene are SGHVS and FNYEAQ. Overall study results and limits: Clusters of TCRs from the first cohort tended to co-occur in the 120 or so validation repertoires (as a later analysis found).

This receptor was obtained from a man younger than 45 in good health and CMV-seronegative. J is TRBJ1-3 and V is TRBV7-6, with 8 positions matching TRBD1. Sequencing was performed on PBMCs. The CDR3 nucleotides read TGTGCCAGCAGCTTAGTTGTGACAGGGGCTTCCTCTGGAAACACCATATATTTT. Translated, it gives CASSLVVTGASSGNTIYF.